This T cell receptor beta chain is drawn from a study of beta chain features in type 1 diabetes. The authors reverse transcribed all of the isolated RNA, so sequencing captured expressed TCRB transcripts. Here immunoSEQ multiplex PCR was the method, and the copy in TCRdb shows in-frame clones only, minus some. The sample includes about 640,000 clones, around 11% of them seen just once. Details on this clone: Its target is not known. Other DNA sequences within the sample encode an identical CDR3.

Germline CDR1 and CDR2: DFQATT and SNEGSKA (reference sequence). Trimming pared 6 bases from V and 0 bases from J, leaving 5 bases between. This CDR3 has 11 amino acids. Study-level results: Significant though moderate, a shortening of TCRB CDR3s appeared in all four CD4+ subsets of Type 1 diabetes patients.

This TCR derives from a man under 40 with type 1 diabetes. The V call is TRBV20-1, the J call TRBJ1-2; D is ambiguous. Material for sequencing was naive CD4+ T cells from blood. The CDR3 reads CSAGTNYGYTF. The CDR3 DNA follows: TGCAGTGCGGGGACTAACTATGGCTACACCTTC.